The next 4 T cell receptor beta chains were all read from a single sample in a study of early T cells in non-severe SARS-CoV-2 infection. Using its own MiXCR run on the 5' RACE reads, TCRdb lists one record per CDR3 protein. The sample carries some 42,000 distinct CDR3 sequences, 5% to 6.5% recorded once. Source: whole blood, taken at baseline. Receptor source: an adult who was a healthcare worker with PCR-confirmed SARS-CoV-2 infection or an uninfected control (not recorded which).

The table lists this clonotype with many counts. The gene calls are TRBV12-3 or TRBV12-4 and TRBJ1-5; 8 nucleotides align to TRBD1. V shed 7 bases, J shed 7 bases, and the junction held 9 bases outside the gene matches. The CDR3 runs to 14 residues. CDR3 protein: CASTYSGGRQPQHF. In DNA form, the CDR3 reads TGTGCCAGCACTTATTCAGGGGGCAGGCAGCCCCAGCATTTT.

Only a few counts were recorded for this clonotype. The V and J genes are TRBV29-1 and TRBJ2-1, with 7 bases fitting TRBD2. This CDR3 contains 15 residues. The V segment lost 2 bases and the J segment 2 bases; nucleotides outside the gene matches: 6. Germline V gene data show CDR1 as SQVTM and CDR2 as ANQGSEA. The CDR3 coding sequence is TGCAGCGTTGAATGGCTAGCGGACACCTACAATGAGCAGTTCTTC. This sequence encodes CSVEWLADTYNEQFF.

This clonotype was counted ten times or more. V is TRBV20-1 and J is TRBJ1-1; D not resolved. V dropped 3 bases and J dropped 3 bases, with 14 bases sitting between them. The CDR3 has 14 amino acids. Per the germline V gene, CDR1 is DFQATT and CDR2 is SNEGSKA (reference sequence). CDR3 sequence reads: CSASGGDWYTEAFF. The CDR3 DNA sequence: TGCAGTGCTAGTGGCGGGGATTGGTACACTGAAGCTTTCTTT.

This clonotype was picked up many times. The J gene is TRBJ2-3, the V gene TRBV30, with TRBD2 matching 7 bases. Germline loops: CDR1 GTSNPN, CDR2 SVGIG (reference sequence). The length of the CDR3 is 15 residues. With V trimmed by 4 bases and J by 3 bases, 10 bases remained unmatched. In nucleotides, the CDR3 is TGTGCCTGGAACCTACTCGGGACTACTACAGATACGCAGTATTTT. Its protein product is CAWNLLGTTTDTQYF.